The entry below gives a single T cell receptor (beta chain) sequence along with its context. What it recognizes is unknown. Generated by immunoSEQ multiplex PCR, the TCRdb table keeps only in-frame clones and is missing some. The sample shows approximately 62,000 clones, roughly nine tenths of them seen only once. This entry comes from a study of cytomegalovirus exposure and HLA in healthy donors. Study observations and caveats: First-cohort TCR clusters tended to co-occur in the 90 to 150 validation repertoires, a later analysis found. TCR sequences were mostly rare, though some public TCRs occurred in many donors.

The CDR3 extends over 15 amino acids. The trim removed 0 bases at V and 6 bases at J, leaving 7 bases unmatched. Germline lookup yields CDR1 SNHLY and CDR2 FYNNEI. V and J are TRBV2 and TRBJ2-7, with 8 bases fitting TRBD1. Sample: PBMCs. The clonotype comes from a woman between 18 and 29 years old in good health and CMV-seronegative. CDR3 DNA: TGTGCCAGCAGTGAAGCGCAGGGGGCGCGGGGCGAGCAGTACTTC. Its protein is CASSEAQGARGEQYF.